This TCR beta chain is drawn from a study of CD8 T cells in ankylosing spondylitis. Study-wide results and caveats: There was a TCR beta motif, made of 7 or 8 highly homologous variants, that appeared characteristic of ankylosing spondylitis blood. Reports say disease-linked clones showed up significantly more in matched ankylosing spondylitis synovial fluid. Disease-linked clones proved CD8+ and comparatively uncommon in peripheral blood.

Germline V gives CDR1 DFQATT, CDR2 SNEGSKA (reference sequence). CDR3 length equals 14 residues. The V end lost 5 bases, the J end lost 10 bases, and 18 bases lay between the germline ends. Preparation of TCR beta libraries was done by quantitative 5'-RACE with molecular barcodes. Using its own MiXCR run on the 5' RACE reads, TCRdb lists one record per CDR3 protein. The sample lists 750,000 to 850,000 distinct CDR3 sequences; approximately 12% were seen once. Turning to this clonotype: What it binds is unknown.

The sequenced material came from blood, either unsorted or a sorted T cell fraction (not recorded which). The clonotype was recovered from a male donor with ankylosing spondylitis. The chain carries TRBV20-1 and TRBJ1-6; D remains ambiguous. DNA of the CDR3: TGCAGTGCTCGCCCGGGCGCCTCGGGATCACCCCTCCACTTT. Amino acid sequence: CSARPGASGSPLHF.